One sample yielded the 29 T cell receptor beta chains listed below, sequenced in a study of blood T cell repertoires in COVID-19. The assay was immunoSEQ multiplex PCR, and TCRdb's table has in-frame clones only and misses some. The sample lists some 57,000 clones; over 75% were seen once. Sequencing was carried out using peripheral blood. The source of these receptors is a man older than 75 with COVID-19, enrolled during active disease.

Only a few counts were recorded for this clone. The chain joins TRBV9 to TRBJ2-2; 7 nucleotides line up with TRBD2. The ends lost 0 bases at V and 7 bases at J; junction bases unmatched: 0. Per germline, CDR1 SGDLS and CDR2 YYNGEE. This CDR3 has 13 amino acids. The CDR3 nucleotides read TGTGCCAGCAGCGTAGAGCGGGGCGGGGAGCTGTTTTTT. Translating gives CASSVERGGELFF.

This chain links TRBV5-1 with TRBJ2-1; 11 bases are shared with TRBD2. The CDR3 is 14 residues long. The ends lost 7 bases at V and 4 bases at J; junction bases unmatched: 4. Per the germline V gene, CDR1 is SGHRS and CDR2 is YFSETQ. This chain's CDR3 is CASLGTSGYNEQFF. As DNA, the CDR3 is TGCGCCAGCCTCGGGACTAGCGGTTACAATGAGCAGTTCTTC.

The count of this clone is one. J is TRBJ1-2 and V is TRBV14; D is ambiguous. Germline CDR1 is SGHDN and CDR2 is FVKESK. The CDR3 sequence is 13 residues long. Trimming cost V 4 bases and J 6 bases, with 12 bases left between them. The CDR3 is CASSPRLRDGYTF. In DNA form, the CDR3 reads TGTGCCAGCAGCCCCCGGCTTCGGGATGGCTACACCTTC.

The chain recombines TRBV29-1 with TRBJ1-2; a possible D gene is TRBD1 (6 bases). There are 13 residues in the CDR3. The V and J ends lost 3 bases and 7 bases respectively, with 15 bases between them. Germline-derived CDR1 and CDR2 are SQVTM and ANQGSEA. The CDR3 region has the DNA TGCAGCGTTGATATGGGGGCAGGGCTTGGCTACACCTTC. It yields the protein CSVDMGAGLGYTF.

The chain uses TRBV7-6 and TRBJ1-5, with D possibly matching TRBD1 (6 bases). The V gene's germline CDR1 is SGHVS and CDR2 FNYEAQ. This CDR3 has 21 amino acids. Trimming stripped 1 base from V and 0 bases from J, with 25 bases between. The CDR3 loop is CASSLEAPTPQGYYSNQPQHF. The CDR3 DNA is TGTGCCAGCAGCTTAGAAGCCCCAACTCCACAGGGCTATTATAGCAATCAGCCCCAGCATTTT.

The CDR3 region has the DNA TGTGCCAGCAGCCAAGATCCCGGCACGGGGAACTATGGCTACACCTTC. Amino acid sequence: CASSQDPGTGNYGYTF. This chain joins TRBV3-1 (or the pseudogene TRBV3-2) and TRBJ1-2; no firm D call. There are 16 residues in the CDR3. V lost 0 bases, J lost 2 bases, and 13 bases lay in between. The germline V gene has CDR1 LGHDT and CDR2 YNNKEL (reference sequence).

V usage is TRBV7-2 and J usage is TRBJ1-1; no firm D call. Trimming left V 4 bases short and J 5 bases short, with 11 bases between. Per the germline V gene, CDR1 is SGHTA and CDR2 is FQGNSA. There are 13 residues in the CDR3. In DNA, the CDR3 is TGTGCCAGCAGCTCTACCCCCGGGACTGAAGCTTTCTTT. Its protein is CASSSTPGTEAFF.

This clone appeared once. The chain joins TRBV29-1 to TRBJ2-3; 8 bases are a match to TRBD2. Germline lookup yields CDR1 SQVTM and CDR2 ANQGSEA. This CDR3 contains 14 residues. The ends lost 4 bases at V and 0 bases at J; junction bases unmatched: 3. Here the CDR3 reads CSVVGGDSTDTQYF. For the CDR3, the DNA is TGCAGCGTTGTCGGGGGGGATAGCACAGATACGCAGTATTTT.

In DNA, the CDR3 is TGTGCCAGCAGCGTACTTATGGCCCCCGCCACTGAAGCTTTCTTT. Translating it yields CASSVLMAPATEAFF. The chain joins TRBV9 to TRBJ1-1, with D uncertain. Germline V lookup: CDR1 SGDLS, CDR2 YYNGEE. The CDR3 runs 15 residues. V was pared by 1 base and J by 4 bases, with 14 bases between.

The count of this clone is one. The genes are TRBV6-6 and TRBJ2-2, with 9 bases identical to TRBD2. Germline CDR1 MNHNY, CDR2 SVGAGI (reference sequence). J was trimmed by 0 bases and V by 5 bases; bases with no gene match: 16. The CDR3 length is 20 residues. In DNA form, the CDR3 reads TGTGCCAGCAGTCCGTTACCCGGGCGGGAGGGCCGACCGAACACCGGGGAGCTGTTTTTT. This codes for CASSPLPGREGRPNTGELFF.

The V call is TRBV27, the J call TRBJ2-3, with D perhaps matching TRBD2 (6 bases). Per germline, CDR1 MNHEY and CDR2 SMNVEV (reference sequence). The V end was cut by 5 bases, the J end by 9 bases, with 21 bases between. This CDR3 is 15 amino acids long. CDR3 sequence (DNA): TGTGCCAGCAGTCCACAGCGGGTAGGGGTTGGGACGCAGTATTTT. Translation gives CASSPQRVGVGTQYF.

At least ten counts were recorded for this clone. The chain has TRBV5-1 and TRBJ1-5; TRBD1 agrees at 8 bases. With V trimmed by 2 bases and J by 4 bases, 2 bases remained unmatched. CDR3 length: 14 amino acids. Germline assignment: CDR1 SGHRS and CDR2 YFSETQ. The CDR3 spells CASSLQGENQPQHF. CDR3 in DNA: TGCGCCAGCAGCTTACAGGGGGAGAATCAGCCCCAGCATTTT. The full variable domain, completed using reference TRBV5-1 and TRBJ1-5, is KAGVTQTPRYLIKTRGQQVTLSCSPISGHRSVSWYQQTPGQGLQFLFEYFSETQRNKGNFPGRFSGRQFSNSRSEMNVSTLELGDSALYLCASSLQGENQPQHFGDGTRLSIL.

The V call is TRBV5-1, the J call TRBJ2-7; 10 bases match TRBD2. The germline CDR1 and CDR2 sequences are SGHRS and YFSETQ. Trimming cost V 0 bases and J 5 bases; bases outside gene matches: 8. This CDR3 region has 16 residues. The chain's CDR3 is CASSLGALAGANEQYF. DNA of the CDR3: TGCGCCAGCAGCTTGGGGGCCCTAGCGGGGGCCAACGAGCAGTACTTC.

The chain carries TRBV7-2 and TRBJ1-1; D is uncertain. The CDR3 runs 13 residues. Germline V gives CDR1 SGHTA, CDR2 FQGNSA. V shed 6 bases and J shed 2 bases, with 10 bases lying between them. CDR3 amino acids: CASSTQPNTEAFF. The CDR3 DNA reads TGTGCCAGCAGTACACAACCTAACACTGAAGCTTTCTTT. Full variable domain (missing parts from reference TRBV7-2 and TRBJ1-1): GAGVSQSPSNKVTEKGKDVELRCDPISGHTALYWYRQSLGQGLEFLIYFQGNSAPDKSGLPSDRFSAERTGGSVSTLTIQRTQQEDSAVYLCASSTQPNTEAFFGQGTRLTVV.

In its sample, this clone was seen a few times. The chain combines TRBV19 with TRBJ2-5; the match to TRBD2 covers 8 bases. This CDR3 comprises 17 residues. The V segment lost 4 bases and the J segment 5 bases; nucleotides outside the gene matches: 15. Germline CDR1 reads LNHDA; CDR2 reads SQIVND (reference sequence). CDR3 DNA sequence: TGTGCCAGTAGTAAGACCCTACGGGGGCGGGGGGATGAGACCCAGTACTTC. This translates into CASSKTLRGRGDETQYF.

The V call is TRBV6-1, the J call TRBJ1-3; D uncertain. Germline V gene sequence: CDR1 MNHNS, CDR2 SASEGT. V gave up 1 base and J gave up 10 bases, with 8 bases separating them. The CDR3 totals 12 residues. In nucleotides, the CDR3 is TGTGCCAGCAGTGAAGACTCGCTTACCATATATTTT. Protein sequence: CASSEDSLTIYF.

The rearrangement joins TRBV6-1 to TRBJ1-2; D is undetermined. CDR3 length equals 13 residues. Germline V gene data show CDR1 as MNHNS and CDR2 as SASEGT. V lost 1 base to trimming and J lost 2 bases, with 5 bases between them. CDR3: CASSEVGNYGYTF. CDR3 sequence (DNA): TGTGCCAGCAGTGAAGTCGGGAACTATGGCTACACCTTC.

This clone was recorded a few times. This rearrangement joins TRBV5-6 to TRBJ2-7; D gene uncertain. Trimming cost V 2 bases and J 6 bases, with 9 bases left between them. CDR3 length equals 12 residues. Per germline, CDR1 SGHDT and CDR2 YYEEEE. DNA for the CDR3: TGTGCCAGCAGCTTCAGAGGCTCCGAGCAGTACTTC. This translates into CASSFRGSEQYF.

The J gene is TRBJ2-7, the V gene TRBV2, with 8 positions matching TRBD1. V gave up 4 bases and J gave up 6 bases; unmatched junction bases: 8. The germline gives CDR1 SNHLY, CDR2 FYNNEI. CDR3 length equals 14 residues. CDR3 coding DNA: TGTGCCAGCAGTGCCGGACAGGGTGAGAGCGAGCAGTACGTC. Translated, it gives CASSAGQGESEQYV.

The CDR3 DNA reads TGTGCCACCAGCAGACAGAGGGTTGGTAATGAAAAACTGTTTTTT. Translating it yields CATSRQRVGNEKLFF. The chain carries TRBV15 and TRBJ1-4, with no clear D. Germline CDR1 LNHNV, CDR2 YYDKDF (reference sequence). CDR3 length: 15 residues. V was trimmed by 2 bases and J by 4 bases, leaving 11 bases between them.

The chain is built from TRBV9 and TRBJ1-3, with D hard to call. The V end was cut by 3 bases, the J end by 1 base, with 2 bases between. This CDR3 contains 12 residues. Germline lookup yields CDR1 SGDLS and CDR2 YYNGEE. The CDR3 nucleotides read TGTGCCAGCAGCGCATCTGGAAACACCATATATTTT. Translation: CASSASGNTIYF.

This rearrangement joins TRBV29-1 to TRBJ1-4; D is unclear. CDR1 and CDR2 (germline): SQVTM, ANQGSEA. The CDR3 is made up of 13 amino acids. Trimming removed 5 bases at V and 3 bases at J, with 10 bases between. The CDR3 DNA sequence: TGCAGCGTTCGCGGGTTGGCTAATGAAAAACTGTTTTTT. Its protein product is CSVRGLANEKLFF.

CDR3 DNA: TGTGCCAGCAGCGCCATCACTTGGGGGCGAGCTAACTATGGCTACACCTTC. Translation gives CASSAITWGRANYGYTF. The V and J genes are TRBV9 and TRBJ1-2, with a tentative D call TRBD1 (6 bases). Germline CDR1 and CDR2: SGDLS and YYNGEE. The CDR3 extends over 17 amino acids. The V end was cut by 3 bases, the J end by 0 bases, with 18 bases between.

V is TRBV27 and J is TRBJ1-4; the match to TRBD1 covers 8 bases. Looked up from germline, CDR1 is MNHEY and CDR2 is SMNVEV (reference sequence). The CDR3 loop spans 12 amino acids. Trimming removed 6 bases from V and 9 bases from J; junction bases left unmatched: 3. The CDR3 DNA follows: TGTGCCAGCAGGACAGGGGAAAAAAAACTGTTTTTT. It is translated as CASRTGEKKLFF.

The chain has TRBV5-4 and TRBJ2-2; maybe TRBD1 (6 bases). This CDR3 is built from 16 residues. The V end lost 1 base, the J end lost 2 bases, and 12 bases lay between the germline ends. Germline values: CDR1 SGHNT, CDR2 YYREEE (reference sequence). CDR3 DNA sequence: TGTGCCAGCAGCTTGACTAGTGGGACAAACACCGGGGAGCTGTTTTTT. Its protein product is CASSLTSGTNTGELFF.

In this sample, this clone turned up a few times. V and J are TRBV6-2 or TRBV6-3 and TRBJ1-1; 9 nucleotides line up with TRBD1. CDR3 length: 14 amino acids. J gave up 3 bases and V 5 bases, and 4 bases lay outside the gene matches. Germline CDR1 MNHEY, CDR2 SVGEGT. CDR3: CASSDRGVDTEAFF. In DNA form, the CDR3 reads TGTGCCAGCAGTGACAGGGGGGTGGACACTGAAGCTTTCTTT.

This clone occurred once. V and J are TRBV11-3 and TRBJ2-5; TRBD1 aligns across 9 bases. The CDR3 is 16 residues long. J gave up 2 bases and V 5 bases, and 9 bases lay outside the gene matches. From germline, CDR1 is SGHNT and CDR2 YENEEA. CDR3 nucleotide sequence: TGTGCCAGCAGCCTCGGCCAGGGACAGGGTCAAGAGACCCAGTACTTC. This encodes CASSLGQGQGQETQYF.

The chain recombines TRBV7-2 with TRBJ2-5; tentatively, D is TRBD2 (5 bases). Germline V gene sequence: CDR1 SGHTA, CDR2 FQGNSA. The CDR3 totals 14 residues. The V end lost 2 bases, the J end lost 1 base, and 8 bases lay between the germline ends. CDR3 protein: CASSLNRGQETQYF. In nucleotides, the CDR3 is TGTGCCAGCAGCTTAAACCGGGGCCAAGAGACCCAGTACTTC.

This chain connects TRBV3-1 (or the pseudogene TRBV3-2) to TRBJ1-4, with a weak D call TRBD1 (6 bases). V lost 4 bases and J lost 7, with 16 bases in between. Germline values: CDR1 LGHDT, CDR2 YNNKEL (reference sequence). This CDR3 is 15 amino acids long. This chain's CDR3 is CASSLPTGTGEKLFF. The DNA for the CDR3 is TGTGCCAGCAGCCTCCCGACAGGAACGGGTGAAAAACTGTTTTTT.